These 27 T cell receptor beta chains were sequenced from one sample in a study of T-cell memory formation after mild COVID-19. In TCRdb, the 5' RACE reads were re-called with MiXCR into one record per CDR3 protein. The profile shows about 320,000 distinct CDR3 sequences, about 13% of them singletons. Sequencing was performed on PBMCs or a T cell subset sorted from them (not recorded which). The receptor set was obtained from a man younger than 30 who had mild COVID-19 (a few samples of this study predate the infection). Cell type and time point are not known.

The chain carries TRBV12-3 or TRBV12-4 and TRBJ2-7; tentatively, D is TRBD1 (6 bases). CDR3 length equals 12 residues. Deletions cut 6 bases from V and 13 bases from J, with 19 bases between. CDR3 bases: TGTGCCAGCAGCCAGGGACAAGTATTCACCTACTTC. It translates to CASSQGQVFTYF.

This clonotype has just a few counts. The chain has TRBV6-2 or TRBV6-3 and TRBJ2-5, with a possible D match to TRBD2 (6 bases). Germline lookup yields CDR1 MNHEY and CDR2 SVGEGT. The CDR3 is 13 residues long. V gave up 7 bases and J gave up 5 bases, with 14 bases separating them. Here the CDR3 reads CASMRRGRETQYF. The CDR3 coding sequence is TGTGCCAGCATGAGGAGGGGCAGGGAGACCCAGTACTTC.

The genes are TRBV5-6 and TRBJ1-1; 12 bases fit TRBD1. J gave up 2 bases and V 3 bases, and 5 bases lay outside the gene matches. The germline gives CDR1 SGHDT, CDR2 YYEEEE. This CDR3 is built from 16 residues. CDR3 amino acids: CASSWDRGQVNTEAFF. The CDR3 DNA reads as TGTGCCAGCAGCTGGGACAGGGGGCAGGTTAACACTGAAGCTTTCTTT.

This chain connects TRBV24-1 to TRBJ2-1; no definite D call. This CDR3 region has 14 residues. V shed 0 bases and J shed 9 bases, with 11 bases lying between them. Germline V gene sequence: CDR1 KGHDR, CDR2 SFDVKD. The CDR3 DNA reads as TGTGCCACCAGTGATTTGTCTAGTCCCTTTGAGCAGTTCTTC. Protein product: CATSDLSSPFEQFF.

This clonotype was observed many times. The chain joins TRBV5-6 to TRBJ2-1; no reliable D call. Germline V gene data show CDR1 as SGHDT and CDR2 as YYEEEE. V dropped 2 bases and J dropped 3 bases, with 3 bases sitting between them. The CDR3 totals 12 residues. CDR3 protein: CASSFGYNEQFF. The CDR3 DNA reads as TGTGCCAGCAGCTTCGGCTACAATGAGCAGTTCTTC.

The chain combines TRBV6-7 with TRBJ2-4, with 9 bases matching TRBD1. TRBV6-7 falls under the ORF class, with uncertain function. This CDR3 has 18 amino acids. With 7 bases clipped from V and 2 bases from J, the junction kept 15 bases outside the gene matches. The CDR3, as DNA: TGTGCCAGCACCCAACGAAATACAGGGGGCTTTACCAAAAACATTCAGTACTTC. Protein product: CASTQRNTGGFTKNIQYF.

The chain uses TRBV7-2 and TRBJ2-3, with unresolved D. Trimming removed 4 bases at V and 10 bases at J, with 12 bases between. Per the germline V gene, CDR1 is SGHTA and CDR2 is FQGNSA. This CDR3 spans 12 amino acids. The CDR3 region has the DNA TGTGCCAGCAGCTCAAGTGGGGTGGCGCAGTATTTT. It codes for CASSSSGVAQYF.

This sequence joins TRBV27 and TRBJ2-3, with 7 bases identical to TRBD2. Trimming at V came to 6 bases and at J to 6 bases, leaving 15 bases not matched to a gene. The CDR3 covers 16 residues. The V gene's germline CDR1 is MNHEY and CDR2 SMNVEV (reference sequence). The CDR3 loop is CASSPYGTGRPDTQYF. The CDR3 DNA reads TGTGCCAGCAGCCCATATGGGACCGGGAGGCCCGATACGCAGTATTTT.

CDR3 residues: CASNQGGPYNSPLHF. The CDR3 nucleotides read TGCGCCAGCAACCAGGGGGGCCCCTATAATTCACCCCTCCACTTT. The rearrangement links TRBV5-1 to TRBJ1-6; 7 nucleotides match TRBD1. CDR1 and CDR2 from the germline V gene are SGHRS and YFSETQ. The CDR3 consists of 15 residues. With 6 bases clipped from V and 2 bases from J, the junction kept 5 bases outside the gene matches.

The sample holds a few counts of this clonotype. This rearrangement joins TRBV28 to TRBJ2-5, with TRBD2 identical over 13 bases. With 3 bases clipped from V and 5 bases from J, the junction kept 12 bases outside the gene matches. CDR3 length: 18 amino acids. Per germline, CDR1 MDHEN and CDR2 SYDVKM. The chain's CDR3 is CASSLRAKGLAGNETQYF. The CDR3 DNA sequence: TGTGCCAGCAGTTTGCGGGCTAAGGGACTAGCGGGGAATGAGACCCAGTACTTC.

This clonotype was observed at least ten times. The chain joins TRBV15 to TRBJ2-3, with TRBD2 matching 11 bases. The germline V gene encodes CDR1 LNHNV and CDR2 YYDKDF (reference sequence). Unmatched junction bases numbered 4, after V lost 5 bases and J lost 0 bases. The CDR3 length is 16 residues. CDR3 DNA sequence: TGTGCCACCAGCTCCGGGACTAGCGGTAGCACAGATACGCAGTATTTT. Translated, it gives CATSSGTSGSTDTQYF. Variable domain in full (rest from reference TRBV15 and TRBJ2-3): DAMVIQNPRYQVTQFGKPVTLSCSQTLNHNVMYWYQQKSSQAPKLLFHYYDKDFNNEADTPDNFQSRRPNTSFCFLDIRSPGLGDTAMYLCATSSGTSGSTDTQYFGPGTRLTVL.

This clonotype is medium-sized in the sample. The chain has TRBV20-1 and TRBJ2-5; TRBD2 matches 9 bases. Germline assignment: CDR1 DFQATT and CDR2 SNEGSKA (reference sequence). The CDR3 extends over 16 amino acids. The ends lost 1 base at V and 1 base at J; junction bases unmatched: 7. CDR3 coding DNA: TGCAGTGCTAGAGGGGGGCTAGCGGGGAGCCAAGAGACCCAGTACTTC. Translating it yields CSARGGLAGSQETQYF.

This clonotype has just a few counts. The chain uses TRBV11-2 and TRBJ2-2; D perhaps matches TRBD1 (6 bases). This CDR3 contains 15 residues. The V gene lost 5 bases and the J gene lost 6 bases, with 16 bases spanning the gap. The germline gives CDR1 SGHAT, CDR2 FQNNGV. The CDR3 bases are TGTGCCAGCAGCCCCACTTCCACAGGGTCCGGGGAGCTGTTTTTT. Its translation: CASSPTSTGSGELFF. The full variable domain, completed using reference TRBV11-2 and TRBJ2-2, is EAGVAQSPRYKIIEKRQSVAFWCNPISGHATLYWYQQILGQGPKLLIQFQNNGVVDDSQLPKDRFSAERLKGVDSTLKIQPAKLEDSAVYLCASSPTSTGSGELFFGEGSRLTVL.

Only a few counts were recorded for this clonotype. The chain has TRBV7-9 and TRBJ2-5; 8 nucleotides agree with TRBD1. The CDR3 loop spans 18 amino acids. CDR1 and CDR2 (germline): SEHNR, FQNEAQ (reference sequence). V trimming: 0 bases; J trimming: 5 bases; junction bases outside the gene matches: 14. CDR3 sequence (DNA): TGTGCCAGCAGCTTAGCGATTCAGGGGGCCCCGAGTGTCGAGACCCAGTACTTC. It is translated as CASSLAIQGAPSVETQYF.

J is TRBJ2-3 and V is TRBV7-2, with D hard to call. The ends were cut back, 1 base at V and 1 base at J, with 9 bases in the middle. This CDR3 comprises 15 residues. Germline V gene sequence: CDR1 SGHTA, CDR2 FQGNSA. DNA of the CDR3: TGTGCCAGCAGCTTAGTTTGGGGTGGCACAGATACGCAGTATTTT. Its protein is CASSLVWGGTDTQYF.

This clonotype was counted a few times. CDR3 in DNA: TGTGCCTGGAGTGTACGGGTTACGCAGTATTTT. As protein: CAWSVRVTQYF. The chain couples TRBV30 to TRBJ2-3; no clear D. CDR1 and CDR2 (germline): GTSNPN, SVGIG (reference sequence). With 0 bases removed from V and 8 bases from J, the gap between germline ends came to 6 bases. The CDR3 totals 11 residues.

This chain connects TRBV28 to TRBJ2-7; a possible D gene is TRBD1 (5 bases). V shed 1 base and J shed 7 bases, with 17 bases lying between them. CDR1 MDHEN and CDR2 SYDVKM come from the germline V gene. The CDR3 length is 15 residues. The CDR3 sequence: CASSLYGGALYEQYV. The DNA of the CDR3 is TGTGCCAGCAGTTTATATGGTGGGGCCCTCTATGAGCAGTACGTC.

This chain connects TRBV24-1 to TRBJ2-1; 10 bases line up with TRBD2. The V gene end was trimmed by 5 bases and the J gene end by 4 bases; junction bases not matched to a gene: 7. Germline CDR1 KGHDR, CDR2 SFDVKD. The CDR3 length is 16 residues. This chain's CDR3 is CATSAVAGGQYNEQFF. DNA of the CDR3: TGTGCCACCAGTGCCGTAGCGGGGGGCCAATACAATGAGCAGTTCTTC.

This clonotype appeared a few times. The chain recombines TRBV28 with TRBJ1-2, with no clear D. Germline V gene data show CDR1 as MDHEN and CDR2 as SYDVKM. This CDR3 has 14 amino acids. The V end was cut by 7 bases, the J end by 8 bases, with 20 bases between. The CDR3 sequence is CASNRKGSAGGYTF. The CDR3 region has the DNA TGTGCCAGCAACCGCAAAGGGTCGGCGGGGGGCTACACCTTC.

V is TRBV5-5 and J is TRBJ1-2; 9 nucleotides agree with TRBD1. V dropped 4 bases and J dropped 6; count of bases not matched to a gene: 13. Germline loops: CDR1 SGHKS, CDR2 YYEKEE (reference sequence). The CDR3 has 16 residues. In nucleotides, the CDR3 is TGTGCCAGCAGCGCCGGGACAGGGAGTTTTTCAGATGGCTACACCTTC. Protein sequence: CASSAGTGSFSDGYTF.

The chain uses TRBV29-1 and TRBJ2-5, with a tentative D call TRBD1 (6 bases). V was shortened by 6 bases and J by 5 bases, with 16 bases between the two germline ends. Germline lookup yields CDR1 SQVTM and CDR2 ANQGSEA. The CDR3 runs 13 residues. The CDR3 sequence is CSVVRGQGETQYF. The DNA of the CDR3 is TGCAGCGTGGTCCGAGGGCAGGGGGAGACCCAGTACTTC.

This clonotype was found once. The CDR3 sequence: CASSPGDTNEKLFF. CDR3 bases: TGTGCCAGCTCACCAGGGGACACTAATGAAAAACTGTTTTTT. The rearrangement links TRBV18 to TRBJ1-4, with D tentatively TRBD1 (5 bases). The germline CDR1 and CDR2 sequences are KGHSH and LQKENI. Trimming cost V 2 bases and J 2 bases, with 6 bases left between them. The CDR3 consists of 14 residues.

The chain joins TRBV6-6 to TRBJ1-1, with TRBD1 as a possible D gene (5 bases). The V gene's germline CDR1 is MNHNY and CDR2 SVGAGI (reference sequence). Trimming cost V 10 bases and J 1 base, with 19 bases left between them. The CDR3 sequence is 15 residues long. The CDR3 nucleotides are TGTGCCACAAGGACACTCTCTTCCGGGAACACTGAAGCTTTCTTT. Amino acids: CATRTLSSGNTEAFF.

This clonotype was picked up a small number of times. This chain connects TRBV7-3 to TRBJ2-3, with 12 bases matching TRBD2. In germline, CDR1 is SGHTA, CDR2 FQGTGA. With V trimmed by 5 bases and J by 4 bases, 7 bases remained unmatched. The CDR3 consists of 16 residues. The CDR3 DNA sequence: TGTGCCAGCAGCAAGACTAGCGGGGGAGTTGCAGATACGCAGTATTTT. It is translated as CASSKTSGGVADTQYF.

This clonotype was seen repeatedly, ten times or more. The chain joins TRBV2 to TRBJ2-3; 9 positions match TRBD2. The germline V gene has CDR1 SNHLY and CDR2 FYNNEI. V trimming: 5 bases; J trimming: 5 bases; junction bases outside the gene matches: 11. This CDR3 is built from 16 residues. In nucleotides, the CDR3 is TGTGCCAGCAGTACCCCGGGGCGGGGGGGAAGAGATACGCAGTATTTT. Its protein is CASSTPGRGGRDTQYF.

This chain connects TRBV29-1 to TRBJ2-2, with D uncertain. CDR1 SQVTM and CDR2 ANQGSEA come from the germline V gene. The CDR3 is 13 amino acids. V gave up 2 bases and J gave up 4 bases, with 8 bases separating them. The CDR3 coding sequence is TGCAGCGTTGAACGCCACACCACCGGGGAGCTGTTTTTT. Protein product: CSVERHTTGELFF.

The V call is TRBV11-2, the J call TRBJ2-3; TRBD2 aligns across 10 bases. The CDR3 runs to 19 residues. The germline V gene encodes CDR1 SGHAT and CDR2 FQNNGV. Losses at the gene ends were 2 bases for V and 0 bases for J; bases not matched to a gene: 11. CDR3 sequence: CASSLLRLAGAFSTDTQYF. The CDR3 DNA is TGTGCCAGCAGCTTACTCCGTCTAGCGGGGGCCTTTAGCACAGATACGCAGTATTTT.